This record concerns one T cell receptor (beta chain) sequence. There are a few counts of this clone. Its antigen has not been determined. Base qualities were left out, and no much larger clone turns up one base away. This record comes from a study of blood T cell repertoires in COVID-19 (dated by TCRdb to the early 2020s). With respect to the entire study: Collaborator samples came from the United States, Italy and Spain and covered acute and convalescent phases of COVID-19. The prospective study material was composed of cDNA or gDNA derived from T cells, B-cell-depleted T cells, or PBMCs. Subjects who had been exposed to COVID-19, were actively infected with it, or had recovered from it provided the deeply sampled blood TCRbeta repertoires that made up the dataset. Samples were obtained from the ongoing ImmuneRACE study (first 160 participants) and from 1,254 subjects provided by 6 global collaborators. The sample metadata nearly always contained a de-identified subject ID, COVID-19 status, age in years and sex. The repertoires were released in a freely available public database intended as a resource for research on the immune response to SARS-CoV-2. Where available, HLA class I and class II types were taken from metadata supplied by the sample provider and were not determined by assay-based typing.

Whole blood was collected in K2EDTA tubes by collaborating institutions according to the institutions' own protocols. For TCRbeta analysis, collaborators shipped samples in one of three forms: frozen whole blood, isolated PBMCs, or DNA extracted from either of those sample types. TCRbeta CDR3 regions were amplified from genomic DNA using the immunoSEQ Assay, a bias-controlled multiplex PCR. From the authors' description of their analysis: The number of nucleated cells in each sample was estimated from the amplification of reference gene primers within the assay. To quantify the absolute abundance of each unique TCRbeta CDR3 rearrangement, sequence reads were collapsed and filtered. For each sample, productive Simpson clonality was calculated by taking the square root of Simpson's diversity index across productive rearrangements. This is the immuneACCESS table as TCRdb keeps it, with only in-frame sequences that have V and J called. A part of the clones is gone; compared with another copy, unresolved V genes explain less than half, and the rest is unexplained. V, J and clone size are those of that table, while D and trimming were read from the DNA. The sample includes tens of thousands of clones, with 80% to 90% observed a single time. Around 2.7% of the sample lies in the top ten.

The investigation overall reported the following: The amount of clinical and demographic metadata varied by source and participant and was provided uncurated.

Sequenced sample: peripheral blood. This TCR derives from a man older than 75 with acute or convalescent COVID-19.

The DNA sequence reads TGTGCCAGCAGCCCCGGGACAGGGATCGGTCAGCCCCAGCATTTT. This gives the protein CASSPGTGIGQPQHF. The chain couples TRBV7-6 to TRBJ1-5, and 9 junction bases match TRBD1. Reading from cysteine to phenylalanine, the CDR3 counts 15 amino acids. Of the read, only the CDR3 DNA is kept; its 45 bases are in frame from base 1. After removal of 5 bases from V and 6 bases from J, the junction retains 8 bases not matched to a gene. The germline V gene supplies CDR1 SGHVS and CDR2 FNYEAQ.